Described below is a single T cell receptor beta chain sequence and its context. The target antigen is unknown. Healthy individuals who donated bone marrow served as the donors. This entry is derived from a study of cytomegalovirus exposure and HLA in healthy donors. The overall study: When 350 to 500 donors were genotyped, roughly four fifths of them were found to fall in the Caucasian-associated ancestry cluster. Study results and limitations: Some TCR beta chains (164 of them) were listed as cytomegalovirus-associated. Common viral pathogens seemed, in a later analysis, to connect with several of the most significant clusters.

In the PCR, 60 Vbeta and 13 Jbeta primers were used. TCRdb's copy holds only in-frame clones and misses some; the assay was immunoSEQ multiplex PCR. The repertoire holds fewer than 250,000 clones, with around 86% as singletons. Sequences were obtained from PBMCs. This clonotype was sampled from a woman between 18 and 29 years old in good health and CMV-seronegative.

For the CDR3, the DNA is TGTGCCAGTAGTATCAGACAGTATGGCTACACCTTC. Its translation is CASSIRQYGYTF. V usage is TRBV19 and J usage is TRBJ1-2; possible D gene TRBD1, 5 bases. Germline loops: CDR1 LNHDA, CDR2 SQIVND (reference sequence). V lost 3 bases, J lost 5 bases, and 7 bases lay in between. There are 12 residues in the CDR3.